This T cell receptor (beta chain) derives from a study of blood T cells in healthy people across ages. Study in general: Capture via template switching afforded approximately one barcoded beta molecule per two T cells.

V lost 2 bases to trimming and J lost 7 bases; unmatched junction nucleotides: 6. This CDR3 is built from 16 residues. Germline V gene sequence: CDR1 SGHTA, CDR2 FQGNSA. The use of a sample-barcoded 5' primer and a J-beta primer mix characterized a second PCR of about 7 to 12 cycles. TCRdb ran MiXCR on the 5' RACE reads and lists one entry per CDR3 protein. This sample yields around 1,600,000 distinct CDR3 sequences, of which approximately 39% are seen a single time; more than 4% belongs to the top ten. On this clonotype itself: What it binds is unknown.

Whole-study findings and limits: Strong correlation existed between TCR beta diversity and naive T cell percentage. The unknown donor CMV status may have confounded expanded clonotype changes.

Sequencing used blood. This clonotype originated in a woman aged 18-35 years in good health. V gene TRBV7-2 combines with J gene TRBJ2-7, with 15 bases matching TRBD2. Written as DNA, the CDR3 is TGTGCCAGCAGCTTACGGACTAGCGGGGGGGCGTGGGAGCAGTACTTC. This translates into CASSLRTSGGAWEQYF.